The T cell receptor (beta chain) described here comes from a study of blood T cell repertoires in COVID-19. Turning to the study itself: Samples taken during acute and convalescent COVID-19 were collected in the United States, Italy and Spain. The cDNA or gDNA used as material had been derived from T cells, B-cell-depleted T cells, or PBMCs.

Trimming shortened V by 5 bases and J by 2 bases, and 10 bases separated the two germline ends. The CDR3 spans 13 residues. Under the authors' procedure: Estimated nucleated cell counts came from reference gene primer amplification. Profiled with immunoSEQ multiplex PCR; TCRdb holds only in-frame clones, not every one. The V and J calls and clone size were taken over from that table, and D and trimming were inferred from the DNA. The profile shows fewer than 200,000 clones, 70% to 90% of them singletons. This clonotype was sampled from a man between 40 and 49 years old who had recovered from COVID-19. Sequencing was carried out using peripheral blood. The rearrangement uses TRBV23-1 and TRBJ2-7, with D possibly being TRBD1 (5 bases). TRBV23-1 is known as an ORF, though its function is uncertain. This CDR3 is CASSRAGPYEQYF. CDR3 DNA: TGCGCCAGCAGTAGGGCAGGGCCCTACGAGCAGTACTTC.